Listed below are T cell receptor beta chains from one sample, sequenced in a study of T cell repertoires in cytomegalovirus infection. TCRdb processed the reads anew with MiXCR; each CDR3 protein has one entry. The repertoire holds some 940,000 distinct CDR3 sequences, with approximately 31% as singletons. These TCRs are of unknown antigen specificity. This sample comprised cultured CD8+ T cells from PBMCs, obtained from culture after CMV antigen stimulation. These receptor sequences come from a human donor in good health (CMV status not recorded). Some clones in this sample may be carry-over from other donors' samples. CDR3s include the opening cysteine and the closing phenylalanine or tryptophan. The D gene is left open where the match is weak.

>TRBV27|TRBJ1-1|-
CANSLTSMNTEAFF
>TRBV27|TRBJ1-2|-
CASSLSFRPGDGYTF
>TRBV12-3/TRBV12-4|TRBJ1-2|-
CASSLGSGDYGYTF
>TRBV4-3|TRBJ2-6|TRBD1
CASSQGQDRLSGANVLTF
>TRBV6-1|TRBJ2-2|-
CASSTRPSNTGELFF
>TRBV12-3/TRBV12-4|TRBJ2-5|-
CANTLDQGTQYF
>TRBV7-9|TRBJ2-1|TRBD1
CASSPWTGNEQFF
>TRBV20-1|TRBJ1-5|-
CSASSWAYSNQPQHF
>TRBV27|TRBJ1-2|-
CASSSRDGYYGYTF
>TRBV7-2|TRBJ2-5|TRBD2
CASSSPGVAGQETQYF
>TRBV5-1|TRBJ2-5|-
CASSSYAQEWETQYF
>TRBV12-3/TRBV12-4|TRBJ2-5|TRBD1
CASSLRTGGRETQYF
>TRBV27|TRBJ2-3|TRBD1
CASKVGQGARYADTQYF
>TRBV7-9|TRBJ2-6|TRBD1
CASSPLGQGVSGANVLTF
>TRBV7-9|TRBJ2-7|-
CASSDQTSGHEQYF
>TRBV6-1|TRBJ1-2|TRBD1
CASSGQGALIYGYTF
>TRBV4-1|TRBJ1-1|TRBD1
CASSTGTDDIEAFF
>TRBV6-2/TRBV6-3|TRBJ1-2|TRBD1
CASISTVAGGNGYTF
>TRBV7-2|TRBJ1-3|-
CASSSVPGNTIYF
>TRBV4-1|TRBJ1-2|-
CASSPKGQTNYGYTF
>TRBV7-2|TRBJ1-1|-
CASSSPAGNMNTEAFF
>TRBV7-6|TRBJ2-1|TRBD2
CASSPRGLAGGNNEQFF
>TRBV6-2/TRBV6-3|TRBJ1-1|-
CASSLYRALEAFF
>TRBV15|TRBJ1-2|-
CATSRDMRTTYGYTF
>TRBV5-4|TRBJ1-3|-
CASSLGAGAGNTIYF
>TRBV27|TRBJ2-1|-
CASSLSAAPGNEQFF
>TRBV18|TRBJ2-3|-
CVSSSVGGTDTQYF